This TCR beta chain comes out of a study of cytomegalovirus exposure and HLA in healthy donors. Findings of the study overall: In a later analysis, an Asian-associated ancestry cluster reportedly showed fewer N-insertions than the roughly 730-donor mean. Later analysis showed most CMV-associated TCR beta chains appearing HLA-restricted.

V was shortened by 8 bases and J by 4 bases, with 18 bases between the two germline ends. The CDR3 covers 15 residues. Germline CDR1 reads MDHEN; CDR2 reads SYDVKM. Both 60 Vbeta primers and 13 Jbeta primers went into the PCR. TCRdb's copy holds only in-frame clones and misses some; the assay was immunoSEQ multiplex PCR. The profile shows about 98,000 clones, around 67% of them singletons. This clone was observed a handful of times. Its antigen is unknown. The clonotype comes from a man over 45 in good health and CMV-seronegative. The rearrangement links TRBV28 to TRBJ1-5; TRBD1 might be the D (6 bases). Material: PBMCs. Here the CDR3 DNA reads TGTGCCAGCCGAGAACAGGGAAGGGGGAATCAGCCCCAGCATTTT. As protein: CASREQGRGNQPQHF.